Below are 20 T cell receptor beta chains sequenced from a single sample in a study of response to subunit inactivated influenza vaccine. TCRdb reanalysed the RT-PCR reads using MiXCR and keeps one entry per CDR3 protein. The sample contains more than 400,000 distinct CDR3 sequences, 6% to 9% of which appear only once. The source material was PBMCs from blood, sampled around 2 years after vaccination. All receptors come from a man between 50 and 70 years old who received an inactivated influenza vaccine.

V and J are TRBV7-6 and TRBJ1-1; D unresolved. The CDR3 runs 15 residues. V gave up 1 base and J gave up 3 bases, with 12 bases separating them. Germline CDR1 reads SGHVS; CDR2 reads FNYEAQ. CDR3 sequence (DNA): TGTGCCAGCAGCTTAGGCAGCGGCTGGGACACTGAAGCTTTCTTT. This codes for CASSLGSGWDTEAFF. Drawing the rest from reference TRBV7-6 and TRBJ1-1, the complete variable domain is GAGVSQSPRYKVTKRGQDVALRCDPISGHVSLYWYRQALGQGPEFLTYFNYEAQQDKSGLPNDRFSAERPEGSISTLTIQRTEQRDSAMYRCASSLGSGWDTEAFFGQGTRLTVV.

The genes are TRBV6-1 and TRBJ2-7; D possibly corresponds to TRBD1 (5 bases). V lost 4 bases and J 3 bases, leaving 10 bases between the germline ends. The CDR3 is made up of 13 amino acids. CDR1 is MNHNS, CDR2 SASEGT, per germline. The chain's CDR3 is CASSVGQIYEQYF. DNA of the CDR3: TGTGCCAGCAGTGTGGGGCAGATCTACGAGCAGTACTTC.

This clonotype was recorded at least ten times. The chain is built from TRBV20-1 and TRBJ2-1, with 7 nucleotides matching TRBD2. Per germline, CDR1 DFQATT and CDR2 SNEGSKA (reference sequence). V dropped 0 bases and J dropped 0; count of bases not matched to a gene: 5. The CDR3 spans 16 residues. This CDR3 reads CSARDLGRASYNEQFF. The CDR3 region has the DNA TGCAGTGCTAGAGATTTGGGGAGGGCCTCCTACAATGAGCAGTTCTTC.

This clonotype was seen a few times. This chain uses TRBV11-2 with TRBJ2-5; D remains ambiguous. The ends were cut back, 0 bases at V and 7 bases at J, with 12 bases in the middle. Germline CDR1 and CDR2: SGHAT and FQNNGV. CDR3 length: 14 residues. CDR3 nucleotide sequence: TGTGCCAGCAGCTTAGACGCCCTTTCAGGGACCCAGTACTTC. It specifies CASSLDALSGTQYF. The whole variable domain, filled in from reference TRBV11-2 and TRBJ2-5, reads EAGVAQSPRYKIIEKRQSVAFWCNPISGHATLYWYQQILGQGPKLLIQFQNNGVVDDSQLPKDRFSAERLKGVDSTLKIQPAKLEDSAVYLCASSLDALSGTQYFGPGTRLLVL.

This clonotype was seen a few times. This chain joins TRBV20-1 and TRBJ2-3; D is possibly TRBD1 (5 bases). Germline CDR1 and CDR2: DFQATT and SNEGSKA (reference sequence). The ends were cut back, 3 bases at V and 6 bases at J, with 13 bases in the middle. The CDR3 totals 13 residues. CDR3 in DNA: TGCAGTGCTAGGGCGACAGCCTCGGATACGCAGTATTTT. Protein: CSARATASDTQYF.

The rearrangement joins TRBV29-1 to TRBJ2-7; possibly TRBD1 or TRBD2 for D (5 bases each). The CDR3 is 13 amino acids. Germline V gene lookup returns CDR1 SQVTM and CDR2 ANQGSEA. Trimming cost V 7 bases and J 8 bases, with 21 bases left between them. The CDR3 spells CSAPGPSEGKQYF. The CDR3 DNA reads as TGCAGCGCTCCGGGACCAAGCGAGGGAAAGCAGTACTTC.

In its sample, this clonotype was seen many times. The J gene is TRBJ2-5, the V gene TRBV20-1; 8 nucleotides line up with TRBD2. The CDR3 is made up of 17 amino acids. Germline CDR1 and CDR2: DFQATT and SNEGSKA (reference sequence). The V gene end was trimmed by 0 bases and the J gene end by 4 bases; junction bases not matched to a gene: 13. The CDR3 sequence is CSARDPHRPGGLETQYF. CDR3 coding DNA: TGCAGTGCTAGAGATCCACATCGGCCGGGGGGGCTAGAGACCCAGTACTTC.

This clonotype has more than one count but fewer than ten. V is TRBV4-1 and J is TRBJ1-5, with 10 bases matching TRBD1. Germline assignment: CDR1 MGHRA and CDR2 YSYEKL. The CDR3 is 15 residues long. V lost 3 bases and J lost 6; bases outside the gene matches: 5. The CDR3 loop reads CASSQAGQGVQPQHF. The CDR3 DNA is TGCGCCAGCAGCCAGGCTGGACAGGGGGTTCAGCCCCAGCATTTT.

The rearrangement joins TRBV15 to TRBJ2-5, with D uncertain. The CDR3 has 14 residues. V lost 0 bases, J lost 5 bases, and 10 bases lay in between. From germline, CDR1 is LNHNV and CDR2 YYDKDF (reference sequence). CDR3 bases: TGTGCCACCAGCAGAGACTTGGGTGGGGAGACCCAGTACTTC. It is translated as CATSRDLGGETQYF.

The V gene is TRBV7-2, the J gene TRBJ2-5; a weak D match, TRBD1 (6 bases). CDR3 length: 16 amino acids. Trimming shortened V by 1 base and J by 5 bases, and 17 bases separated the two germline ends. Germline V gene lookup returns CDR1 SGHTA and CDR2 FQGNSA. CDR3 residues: CASSLGPQGGLETQYF. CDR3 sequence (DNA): TGTGCCAGCAGCTTAGGCCCCCAAGGGGGTCTTGAGACCCAGTACTTC.

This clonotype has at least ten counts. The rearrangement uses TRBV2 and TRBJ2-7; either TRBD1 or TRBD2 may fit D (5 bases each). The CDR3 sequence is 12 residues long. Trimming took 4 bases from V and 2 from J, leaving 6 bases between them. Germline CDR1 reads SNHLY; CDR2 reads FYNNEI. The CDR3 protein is CASSGDPYEQYF. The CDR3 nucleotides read TGTGCCAGCAGTGGGGACCCCTACGAGCAGTACTTC.

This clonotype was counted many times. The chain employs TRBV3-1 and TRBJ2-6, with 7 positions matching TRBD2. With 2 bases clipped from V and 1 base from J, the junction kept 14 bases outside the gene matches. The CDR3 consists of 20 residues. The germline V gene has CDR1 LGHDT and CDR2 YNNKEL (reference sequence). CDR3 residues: CASSQMWRLADQSGANVLTF. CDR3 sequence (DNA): TGTGCCAGCAGCCAAATGTGGAGACTAGCCGACCAATCTGGGGCCAACGTCCTGACTTTC.

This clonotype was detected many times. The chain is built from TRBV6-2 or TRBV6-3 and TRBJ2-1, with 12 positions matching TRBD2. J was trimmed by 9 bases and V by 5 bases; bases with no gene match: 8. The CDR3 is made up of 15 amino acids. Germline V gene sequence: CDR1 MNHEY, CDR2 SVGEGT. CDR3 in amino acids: CASSTGTSGFGEQFF. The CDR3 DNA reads TGTGCCAGCAGTACCGGGACTAGCGGGTTTGGTGAGCAGTTCTTC.

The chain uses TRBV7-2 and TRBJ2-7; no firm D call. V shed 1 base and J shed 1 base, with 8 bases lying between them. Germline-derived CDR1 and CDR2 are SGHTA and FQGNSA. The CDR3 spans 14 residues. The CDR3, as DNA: TGTGCCAGCAGCTTAGACTTGGATTCCTACGAGCAGTACTTC. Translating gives CASSLDLDSYEQYF.

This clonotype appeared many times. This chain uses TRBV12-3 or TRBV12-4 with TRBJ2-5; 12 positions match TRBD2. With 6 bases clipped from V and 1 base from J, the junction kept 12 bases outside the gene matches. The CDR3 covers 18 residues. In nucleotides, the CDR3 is TGTGCCAGCAGATCCCACTCCGGGACTAGCGGGCCCCAAGAGACCCAGTACTTC. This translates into CASRSHSGTSGPQETQYF.

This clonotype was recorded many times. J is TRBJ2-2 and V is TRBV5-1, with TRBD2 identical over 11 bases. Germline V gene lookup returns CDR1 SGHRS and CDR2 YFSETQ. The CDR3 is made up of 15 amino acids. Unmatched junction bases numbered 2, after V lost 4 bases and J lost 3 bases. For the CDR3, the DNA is TGCGCCAGCAGCCTTAGCGGGAGGGACACCGGGGAGCTGTTTTTT. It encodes CASSLSGRDTGELFF.

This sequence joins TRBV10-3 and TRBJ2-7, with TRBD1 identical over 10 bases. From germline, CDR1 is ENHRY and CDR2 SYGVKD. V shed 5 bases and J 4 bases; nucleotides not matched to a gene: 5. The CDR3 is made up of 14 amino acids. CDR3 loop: CAISFGQGEYEQYF. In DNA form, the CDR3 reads TGTGCCATCAGTTTCGGACAGGGGGAATACGAGCAGTACTTC.

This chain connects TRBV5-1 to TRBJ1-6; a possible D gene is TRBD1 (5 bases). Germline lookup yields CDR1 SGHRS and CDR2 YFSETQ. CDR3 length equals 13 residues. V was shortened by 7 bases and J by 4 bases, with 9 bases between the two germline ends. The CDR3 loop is CASRQGYNSPLHF. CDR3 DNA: TGCGCCAGCCGCCAGGGTTATAATTCACCCCTCCACTTT. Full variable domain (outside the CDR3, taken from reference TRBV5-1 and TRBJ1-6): KAGVTQTPRYLIKTRGQQVTLSCSPISGHRSVSWYQQTPGQGLQFLFEYFSETQRNKGNFPGRFSGRQFSNSRSEMNVSTLELGDSALYLCASRQGYNSPLHFGNGTRLTVT.

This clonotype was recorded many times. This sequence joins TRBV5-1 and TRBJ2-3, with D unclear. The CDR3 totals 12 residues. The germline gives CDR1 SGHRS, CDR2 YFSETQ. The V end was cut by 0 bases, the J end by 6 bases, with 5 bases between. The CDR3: CASSLALDTQYF. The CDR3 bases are TGCGCCAGCAGCTTGGCTCTGGATACGCAGTATTTT.

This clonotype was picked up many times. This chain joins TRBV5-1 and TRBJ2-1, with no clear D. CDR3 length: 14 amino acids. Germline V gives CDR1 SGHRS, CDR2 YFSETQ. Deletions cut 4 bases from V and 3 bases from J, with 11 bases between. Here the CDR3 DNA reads TGCGCCAGCAGCCCCAGCGCTATCTACAATGAGCAGTTCTTC. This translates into CASSPSAIYNEQFF.